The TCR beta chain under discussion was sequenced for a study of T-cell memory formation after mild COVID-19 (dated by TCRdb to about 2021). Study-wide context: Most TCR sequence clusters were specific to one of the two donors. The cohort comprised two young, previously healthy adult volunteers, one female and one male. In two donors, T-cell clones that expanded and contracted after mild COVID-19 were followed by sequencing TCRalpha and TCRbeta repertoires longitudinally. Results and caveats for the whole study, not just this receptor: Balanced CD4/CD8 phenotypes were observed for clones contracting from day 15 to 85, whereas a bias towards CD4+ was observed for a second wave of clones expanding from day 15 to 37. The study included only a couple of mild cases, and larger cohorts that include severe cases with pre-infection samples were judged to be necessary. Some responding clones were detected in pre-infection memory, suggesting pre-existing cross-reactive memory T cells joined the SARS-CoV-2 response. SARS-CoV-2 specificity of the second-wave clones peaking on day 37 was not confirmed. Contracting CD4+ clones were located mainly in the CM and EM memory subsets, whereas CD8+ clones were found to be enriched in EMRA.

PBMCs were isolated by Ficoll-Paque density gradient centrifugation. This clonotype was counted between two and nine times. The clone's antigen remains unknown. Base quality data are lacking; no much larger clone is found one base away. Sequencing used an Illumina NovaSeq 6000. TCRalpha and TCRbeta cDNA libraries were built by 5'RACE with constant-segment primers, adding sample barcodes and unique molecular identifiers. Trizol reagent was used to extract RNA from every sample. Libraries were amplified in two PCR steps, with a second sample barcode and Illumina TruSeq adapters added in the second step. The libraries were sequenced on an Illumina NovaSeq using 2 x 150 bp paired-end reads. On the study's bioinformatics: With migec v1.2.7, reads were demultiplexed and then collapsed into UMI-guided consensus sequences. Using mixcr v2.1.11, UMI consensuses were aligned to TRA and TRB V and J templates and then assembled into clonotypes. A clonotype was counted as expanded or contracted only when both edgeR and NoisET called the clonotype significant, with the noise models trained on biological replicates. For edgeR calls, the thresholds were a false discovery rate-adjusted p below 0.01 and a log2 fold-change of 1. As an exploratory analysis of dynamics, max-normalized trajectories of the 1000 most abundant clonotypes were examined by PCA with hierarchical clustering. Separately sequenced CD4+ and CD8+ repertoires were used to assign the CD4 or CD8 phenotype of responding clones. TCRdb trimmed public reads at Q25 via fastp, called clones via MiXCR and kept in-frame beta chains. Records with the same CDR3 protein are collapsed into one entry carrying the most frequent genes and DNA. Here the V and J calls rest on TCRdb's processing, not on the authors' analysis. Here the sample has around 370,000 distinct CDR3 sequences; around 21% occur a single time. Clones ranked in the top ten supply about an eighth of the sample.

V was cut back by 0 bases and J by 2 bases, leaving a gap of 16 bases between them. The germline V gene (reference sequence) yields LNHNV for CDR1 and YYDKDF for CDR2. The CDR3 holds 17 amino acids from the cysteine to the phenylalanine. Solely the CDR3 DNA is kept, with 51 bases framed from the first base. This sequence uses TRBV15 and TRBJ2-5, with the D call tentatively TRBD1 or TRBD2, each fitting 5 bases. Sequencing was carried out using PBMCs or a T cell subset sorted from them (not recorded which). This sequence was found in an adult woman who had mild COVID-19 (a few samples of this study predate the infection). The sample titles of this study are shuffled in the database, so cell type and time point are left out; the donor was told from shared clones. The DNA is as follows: TGTGCCACCAGCAGAGATAGGGGACCCTTCCTACAAGAGACCCAGTACTTC. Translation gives CATSRDRGPFLQETQYF.